A selection of T cell receptor beta chains follows, all from one sample in a study of T cell responses to AZD1222 COVID-19 vaccine. Sequencing used immunoSEQ multiplex PCR; TCRdb keeps in-frame clones, though not all of them. The profile shows about 120,000 clones, 80% to 90% of them singletons. Specimen: peripheral blood, collected on day 0 of AZD1222 vaccination. The receptor source for this set is an adult in good health. The CDR3 runs from the conserved cysteine through the conserved F or W. The D gene is left open where the match is weak. Clone size is not always given. Where it is, it says once, few, many or a class for expanded clones.

TRBD1 TRBJ1-1 TRBV7-8 . TGTGCCAGCAGCTGGACAGGGGACACTGAAGCTTTCTTT CASSWTGDTEAFF
. TRBJ2-3 TRBV5-1 once TGCGCCAGCAGCCTGAGCGGGTTCCCCACAGATACGCAGTATTTT CASSLSGFPTDTQYF
. TRBJ1-6 TRBV11-2 . TGTGCCAGCAGGTACCTACCTCCCCTCCACTTT CASRYLPPLHF
TRBD1 TRBJ2-4 TRBV5-1 . TGCGCCAGCACCAGGGACAGGGGAGCCAAAAACATTCAGTACTTC CASTRDRGAKNIQYF
TRBD1 TRBJ2-1 TRBV10-3 once TGTGCCATCAGTGAGAGCGGGACAGGGCAAGGTGAGCAGTTCTTC CAISESGTGQGEQFF
TRBD1 TRBJ1-2 TRBV6-5 . TGTGCCAGCAAGCCTTACAGGGGGCCCTATGGCTACACCTTC CASKPYRGPYGYTF
TRBD2 TRBJ2-1 TRBV2 . TGTGCCAGCAGGGACGGACTAGCCGGTGAGCAGTTCTTC CASRDGLAGEQFF
. TRBJ1-2 TRBV7-9 . TGTGCCAGCAGCGTACAGGGTCTGGACTATGGCTACACCTTC CASSVQGLDYGYTF
. TRBJ2-2 TRBV27 . TGTGCCAGCAGTACAAAGAGAAACGCGAACACCGGGGAGCTGTTTTTT CASSTKRNANTGELFF
. TRBJ1-1 TRBV7-9 . TGTGCCAGCAGCTTAATGACGGCTGAAGCTTTCTTT CASSLMTAEAFF
. TRBJ2-7 TRBV11-3 . TGTGCCAGCAGCTTAAGGTCAGGCTTAAACGAGCAGTACTTC CASSLRSGLNEQYF
. TRBJ2-1 TRBV7-2 . TGTGCCAGCAGCTTCGTATTTAGCGGAAGCTCCTACAATGAGCAGTTCTTC CASSFVFSGSSYNEQFF
. TRBJ2-3 TRBV18 . TGTGCCAGCTCACCGGCTAGAAGCACAGATACGCAGTATTTT CASSPARSTDTQYF
. TRBJ1-2 TRBV5-1 . TGCGCCAGCAGCTTGGACAGCCCTAACTATGGCTACACCTTC CASSLDSPNYGYTF
. TRBJ1-1 TRBV21-1 . TGTGCCAGCCCTAAGGGGGGGCGGAGTAAACCGAACACTGAAGCTTTCTTT CASPKGGRSKPNTEAFF